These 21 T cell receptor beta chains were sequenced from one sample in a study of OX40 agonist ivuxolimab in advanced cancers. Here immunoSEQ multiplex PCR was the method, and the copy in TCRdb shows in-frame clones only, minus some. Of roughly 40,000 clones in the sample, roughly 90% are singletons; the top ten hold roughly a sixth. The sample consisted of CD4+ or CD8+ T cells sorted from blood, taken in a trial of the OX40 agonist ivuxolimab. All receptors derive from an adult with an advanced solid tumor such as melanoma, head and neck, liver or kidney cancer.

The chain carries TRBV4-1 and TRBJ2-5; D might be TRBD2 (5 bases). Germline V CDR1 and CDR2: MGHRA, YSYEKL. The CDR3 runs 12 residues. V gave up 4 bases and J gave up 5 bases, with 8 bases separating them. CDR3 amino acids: CASSPRGETQYF. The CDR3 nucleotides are TGCGCCAGCAGCCCCCGGGGTGAGACCCAGTACTTC.

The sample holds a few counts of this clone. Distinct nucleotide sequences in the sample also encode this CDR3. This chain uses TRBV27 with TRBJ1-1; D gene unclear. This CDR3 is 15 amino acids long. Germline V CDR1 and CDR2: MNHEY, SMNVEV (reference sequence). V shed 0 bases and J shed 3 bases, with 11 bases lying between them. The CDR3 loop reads CASSLSPGSDTEAFF. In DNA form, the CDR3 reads TGTGCCAGCAGTTTATCTCCAGGTTCGGACACTGAAGCTTTCTTT.

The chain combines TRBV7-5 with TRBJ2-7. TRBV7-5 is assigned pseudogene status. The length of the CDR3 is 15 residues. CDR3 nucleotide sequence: TGTGTCAGAAGCAGAAAGCTCCCAGAATCCTACGAGCAGTACTTC. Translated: CVRSRKLPESYEQYF.

This CDR3 is CARRDKYEKLFF. The CDR3 nucleotides read TGCGCCCGCCGGGACAAATATGAAAAACTGTTTTTT. V and J are TRBV10-1 and TRBJ1-4; a weak D match, TRBD1 (6 bases). Germline-derived CDR1 and CDR2 are WNHNN and SYGVQD (reference sequence). V lost 11 bases to trimming and J lost 6 bases, with 13 bases between them. The CDR3 sequence is 12 residues long.

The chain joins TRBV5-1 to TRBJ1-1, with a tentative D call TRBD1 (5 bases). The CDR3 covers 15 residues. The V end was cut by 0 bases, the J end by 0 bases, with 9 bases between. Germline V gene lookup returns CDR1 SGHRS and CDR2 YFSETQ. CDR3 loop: CASSLAREMNTEAFF. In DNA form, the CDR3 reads TGCGCCAGCAGCTTGGCCAGGGAAATGAACACTGAAGCTTTCTTT.

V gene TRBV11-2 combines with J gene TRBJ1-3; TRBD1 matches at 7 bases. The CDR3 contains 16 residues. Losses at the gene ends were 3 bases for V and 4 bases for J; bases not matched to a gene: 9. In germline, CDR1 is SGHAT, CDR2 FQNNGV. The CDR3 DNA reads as TGTGCCAGCAGCTTCACGCCAGGGGGGTTCGGAAACACCATATATTTT. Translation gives CASSFTPGGFGNTIYF.

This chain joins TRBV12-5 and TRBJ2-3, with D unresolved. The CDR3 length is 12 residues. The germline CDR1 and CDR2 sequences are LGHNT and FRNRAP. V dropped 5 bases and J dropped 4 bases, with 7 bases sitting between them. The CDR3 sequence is CASGQGPDTQYF. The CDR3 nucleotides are TGTGCTAGTGGTCAAGGTCCAGATACGCAGTATTTT.

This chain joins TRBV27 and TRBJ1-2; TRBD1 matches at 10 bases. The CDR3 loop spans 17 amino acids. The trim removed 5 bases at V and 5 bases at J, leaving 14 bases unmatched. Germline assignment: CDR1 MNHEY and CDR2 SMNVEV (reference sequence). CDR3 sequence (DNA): TGTGCCAGCAGTACCCTTCCCCCCGGGACAGGGGAGTATGGCTACACCTTC. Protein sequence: CASSTLPPGTGEYGYTF.

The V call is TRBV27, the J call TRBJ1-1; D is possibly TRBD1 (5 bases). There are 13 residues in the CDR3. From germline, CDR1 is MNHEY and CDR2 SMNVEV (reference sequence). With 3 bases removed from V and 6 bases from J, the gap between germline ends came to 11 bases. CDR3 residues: CASSFSPRAEAFF. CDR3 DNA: TGTGCCAGCAGTTTTTCCCCCAGGGCTGAAGCTTTCTTT.

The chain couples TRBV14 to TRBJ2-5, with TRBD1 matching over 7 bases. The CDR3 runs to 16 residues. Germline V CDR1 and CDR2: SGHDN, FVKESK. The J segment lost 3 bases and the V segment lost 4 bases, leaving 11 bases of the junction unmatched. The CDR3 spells CASSRRDSRLKETQYF. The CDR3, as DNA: TGTGCCAGCAGCCGCCGGGACAGTAGGCTAAAAGAGACCCAGTACTTC.

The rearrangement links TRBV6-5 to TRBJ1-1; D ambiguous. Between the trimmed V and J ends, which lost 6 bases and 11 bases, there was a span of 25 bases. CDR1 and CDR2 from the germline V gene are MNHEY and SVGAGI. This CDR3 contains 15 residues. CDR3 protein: CASRLPARSVSPAFF. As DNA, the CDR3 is TGTGCCAGCAGACTCCCGGCCCGATCGGTGTCGCCCGCTTTCTTT.

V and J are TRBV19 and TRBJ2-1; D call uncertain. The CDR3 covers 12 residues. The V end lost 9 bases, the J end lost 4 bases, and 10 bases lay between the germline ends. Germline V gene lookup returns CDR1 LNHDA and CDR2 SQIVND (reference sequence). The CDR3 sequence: CASQVGYNEQFF. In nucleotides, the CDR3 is TGTGCCAGCCAAGTAGGTTACAATGAGCAGTTCTTC.

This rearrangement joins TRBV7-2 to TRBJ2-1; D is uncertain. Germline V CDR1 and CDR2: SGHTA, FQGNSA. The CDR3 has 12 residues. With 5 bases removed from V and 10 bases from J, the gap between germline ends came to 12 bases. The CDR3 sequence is CASSLMRDEQFF. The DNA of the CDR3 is TGTGCCAGCAGCCTTATGAGAGACGAGCAGTTCTTC.

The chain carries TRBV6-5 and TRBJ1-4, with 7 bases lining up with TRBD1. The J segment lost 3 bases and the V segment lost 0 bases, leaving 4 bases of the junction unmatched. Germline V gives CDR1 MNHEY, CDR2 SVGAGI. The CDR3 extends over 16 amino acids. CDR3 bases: TGTGCCAGCAGTTACTCCTGGCAGGGGGCTAATGAAAAACTGTTTTTT. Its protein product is CASSYSWQGANEKLFF.

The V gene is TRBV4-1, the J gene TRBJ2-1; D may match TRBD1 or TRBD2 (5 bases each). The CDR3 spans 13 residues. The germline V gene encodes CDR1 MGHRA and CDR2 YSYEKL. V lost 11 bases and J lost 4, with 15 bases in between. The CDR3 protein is CASQGASYNEQFF. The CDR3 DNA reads TGCGCCTCTCAGGGAGCATCTTACAATGAGCAGTTCTTC.

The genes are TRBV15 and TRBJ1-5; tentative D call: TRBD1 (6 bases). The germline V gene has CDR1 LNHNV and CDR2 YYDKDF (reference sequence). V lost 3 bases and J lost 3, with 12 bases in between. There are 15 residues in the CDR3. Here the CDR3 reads CATSRGGRYNQPQHF. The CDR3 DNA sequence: TGTGCCACCAGCAGGGGGGGGCGGTACAATCAGCCCCAGCATTTT.

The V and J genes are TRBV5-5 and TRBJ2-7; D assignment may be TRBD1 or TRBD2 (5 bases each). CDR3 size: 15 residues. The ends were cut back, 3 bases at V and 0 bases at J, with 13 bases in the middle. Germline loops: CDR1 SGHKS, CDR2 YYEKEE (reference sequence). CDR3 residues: CASSSRDPASYEQYF. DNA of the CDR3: TGTGCCAGCAGCTCCCGGGACCCGGCCTCCTACGAGCAGTACTTC. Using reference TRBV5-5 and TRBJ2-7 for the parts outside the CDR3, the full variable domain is DAGVTQSPTHLIKTRGQQVTLRCSPISGHKSVSWYQQVLGQGPQFIFQYYEKEERGRGNFPDRFSARQFPNYSSELNVNALLLGDSALYLCASSSRDPASYEQYFGPGTRLTVT.

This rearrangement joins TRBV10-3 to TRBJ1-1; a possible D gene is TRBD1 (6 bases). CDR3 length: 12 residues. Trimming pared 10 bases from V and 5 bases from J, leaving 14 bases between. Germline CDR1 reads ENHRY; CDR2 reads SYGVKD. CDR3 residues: CATGEGGTEAFF. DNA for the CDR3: TGTGCCACCGGCGAGGGGGGAACTGAAGCTTTCTTT.

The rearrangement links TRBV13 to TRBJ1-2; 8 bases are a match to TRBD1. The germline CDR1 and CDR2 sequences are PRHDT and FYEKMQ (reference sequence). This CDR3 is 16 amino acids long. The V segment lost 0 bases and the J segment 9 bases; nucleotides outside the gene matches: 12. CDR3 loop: CASSLGGAGGDGSYTF. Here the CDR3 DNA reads TGTGCCAGCAGCTTAGGAGGGGCAGGGGGCGATGGAAGCTACACCTTC. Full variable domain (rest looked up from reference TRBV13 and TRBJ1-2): AAGVIQSPRHLIKEKRETATLKCYPIPRHDTVYWYQQGPGQDPQFLISFYEKMQSDKGSIPDRFSAQQFSDYHSELNMSSLELGDSALYFCASSLGGAGGDGSYTFGSGTRLTVV.

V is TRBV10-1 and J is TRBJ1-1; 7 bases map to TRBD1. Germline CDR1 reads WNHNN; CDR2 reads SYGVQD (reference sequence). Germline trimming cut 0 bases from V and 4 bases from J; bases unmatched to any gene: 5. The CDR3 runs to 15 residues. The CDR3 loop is CASSESRTGATEAFF. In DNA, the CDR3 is TGCGCCAGCAGTGAGTCAAGGACAGGCGCCACTGAAGCTTTCTTT.

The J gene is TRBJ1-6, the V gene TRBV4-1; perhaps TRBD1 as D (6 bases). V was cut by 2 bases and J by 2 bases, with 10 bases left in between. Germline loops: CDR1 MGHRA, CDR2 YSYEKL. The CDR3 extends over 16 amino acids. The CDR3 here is CASSQTDSTYNSPLHF. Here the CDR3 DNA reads TGCGCCAGCAGCCAAACGGACAGCACCTATAATTCACCCCTCCACTTT.